This T cell receptor (beta chain) was documented in a study of blood T cell repertoires in COVID-19. Study-wide background: Sites in the United States, Italy and Spain provided acute and convalescent COVID-19 samples. T cells, B-cell-depleted T cells, or PBMCs provided the cDNA or gDNA that served as material.

In the study's own analysis: Estimation of nucleated cell counts relied on the amplification of reference gene primers. Sequencing used immunoSEQ multiplex PCR; TCRdb keeps in-frame clones, though not all of them. From that table come the V and J calls and clone size; the DNA was used to work out D and trimming. The sample shows about 260,000 clones, 80% to 90% of them seen only once. Germline V lookup: CDR1 LGHDT, CDR2 YNNKEL (reference sequence). The germline V and J ends were trimmed by 1 base and 4 bases, with 14 bases remaining between them. The CDR3 contains 16 residues. The chain couples TRBV3-1 (or the pseudogene TRBV3-2) to TRBJ2-4; the D gene is possibly TRBD1 (7 bases). Sequencing used peripheral blood. The receptor was isolated from a woman aged 40 to 50 with acute or convalescent COVID-19. The CDR3 DNA reads as TGTGCCAGCAGCCAAGGAGGAGGGGGCGAAAAAAACATTCAGTACTTC. Amino acid sequence: CASSQGGGGEKNIQYF.